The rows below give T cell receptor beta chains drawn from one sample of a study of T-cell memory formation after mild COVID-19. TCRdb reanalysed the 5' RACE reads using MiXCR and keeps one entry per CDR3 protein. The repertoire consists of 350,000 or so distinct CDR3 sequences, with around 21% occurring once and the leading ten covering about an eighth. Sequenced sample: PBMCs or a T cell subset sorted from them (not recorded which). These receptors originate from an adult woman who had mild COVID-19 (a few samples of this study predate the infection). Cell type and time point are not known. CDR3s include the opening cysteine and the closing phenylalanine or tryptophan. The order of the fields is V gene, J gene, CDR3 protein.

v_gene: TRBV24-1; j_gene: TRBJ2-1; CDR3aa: CATSEVDNEQFF
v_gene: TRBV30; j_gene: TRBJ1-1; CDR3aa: CAWTNGQGNTEAFF
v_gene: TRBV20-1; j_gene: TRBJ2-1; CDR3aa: CSARDLGLAGDGNEQFF
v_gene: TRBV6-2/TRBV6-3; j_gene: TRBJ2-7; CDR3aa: CASSPRTGQPYEQYF
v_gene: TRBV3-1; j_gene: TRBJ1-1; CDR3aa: CASSPRGGANTEAFF
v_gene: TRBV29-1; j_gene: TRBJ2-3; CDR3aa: CSIESGTPTLDTQYF
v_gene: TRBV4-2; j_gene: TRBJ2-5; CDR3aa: CASSASGGVLQETQYF
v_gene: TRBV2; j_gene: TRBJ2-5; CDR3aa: CAIEGHLQETQYF
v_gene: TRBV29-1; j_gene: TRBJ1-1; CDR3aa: CSVPGQGWTEAFF
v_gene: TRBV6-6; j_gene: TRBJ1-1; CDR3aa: CASSYRPNTEAFF
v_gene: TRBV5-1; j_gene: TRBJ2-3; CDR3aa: CASSWDNTDTQYF
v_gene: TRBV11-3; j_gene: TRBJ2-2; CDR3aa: CASSFPPVAGELFF
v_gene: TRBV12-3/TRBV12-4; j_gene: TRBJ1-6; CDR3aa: CASRVDQVPISPLHF
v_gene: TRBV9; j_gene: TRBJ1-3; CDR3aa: CASSPPGQGLGNTIYF
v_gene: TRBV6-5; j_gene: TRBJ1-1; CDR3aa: CASSNGGEAFF
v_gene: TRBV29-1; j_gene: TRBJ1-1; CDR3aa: CSVGQIEAFF
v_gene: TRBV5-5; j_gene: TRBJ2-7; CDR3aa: CASSLDATGAYEQYF
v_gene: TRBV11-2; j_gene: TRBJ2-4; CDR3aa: CASSPGPMAKNIQYF
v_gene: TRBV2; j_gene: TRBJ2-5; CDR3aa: CASTRATSGETQYF
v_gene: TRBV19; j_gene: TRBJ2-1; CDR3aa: CASSTGVRYEQFF
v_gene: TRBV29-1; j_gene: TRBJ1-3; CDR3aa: CSATLSGNTIYF
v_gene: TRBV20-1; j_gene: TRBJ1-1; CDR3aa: CGGQNTEAFF
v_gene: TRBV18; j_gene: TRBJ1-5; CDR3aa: CASSPPGPTNSNQPQHF
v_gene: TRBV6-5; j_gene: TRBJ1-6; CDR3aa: CASSSASSYNSPLHF
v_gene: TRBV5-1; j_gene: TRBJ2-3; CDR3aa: CASSGGQFGTDTQYF
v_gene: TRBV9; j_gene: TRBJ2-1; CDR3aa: CASSVRGVNYNEQFF
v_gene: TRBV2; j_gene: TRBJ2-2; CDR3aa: CASISLPNTGELFF
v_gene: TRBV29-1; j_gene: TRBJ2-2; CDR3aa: CSVPTGTVGELFF
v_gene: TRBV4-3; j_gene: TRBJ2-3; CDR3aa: CASSQGGRATDTQYF
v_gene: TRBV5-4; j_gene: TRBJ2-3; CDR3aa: CASSLRGSQDTQYF
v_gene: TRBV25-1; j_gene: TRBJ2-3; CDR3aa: CASSGQGRDTQYF
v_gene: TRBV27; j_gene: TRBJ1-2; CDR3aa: CASRRTGSNYGYTF
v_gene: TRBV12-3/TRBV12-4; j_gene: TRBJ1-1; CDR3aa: CASSLGRQTEAFF
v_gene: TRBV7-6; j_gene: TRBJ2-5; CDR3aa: CASSLEGGRAGYQETQYF
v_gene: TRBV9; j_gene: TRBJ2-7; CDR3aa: CASSGGGATAEQYF
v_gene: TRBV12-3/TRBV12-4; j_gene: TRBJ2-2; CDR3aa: CASRSGLLAGELFF
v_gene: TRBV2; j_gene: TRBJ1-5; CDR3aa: CASSVSVNQPQHF
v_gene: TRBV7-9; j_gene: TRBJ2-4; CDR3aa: CASSPEGPGMNIQYF
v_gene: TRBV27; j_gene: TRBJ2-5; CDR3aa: CASSLGTGTILF
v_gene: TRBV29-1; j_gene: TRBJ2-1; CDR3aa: CSAHTGSYNEQFF
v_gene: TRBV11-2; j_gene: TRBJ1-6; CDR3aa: CASSSPNSPLHF
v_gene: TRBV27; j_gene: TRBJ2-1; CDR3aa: CASSPSPYNEQFF
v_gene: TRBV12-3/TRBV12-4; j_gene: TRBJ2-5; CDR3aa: CASSFLAGYQETQYF
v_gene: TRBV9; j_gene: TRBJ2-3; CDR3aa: CASSQGQITDTQYF
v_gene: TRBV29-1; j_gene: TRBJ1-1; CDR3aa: CSVDGPGQGGTGEAFF
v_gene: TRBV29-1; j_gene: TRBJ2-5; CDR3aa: CSVGPRGTQETQYF
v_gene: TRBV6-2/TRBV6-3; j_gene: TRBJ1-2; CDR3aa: CASSPRRTFEIYGYTF
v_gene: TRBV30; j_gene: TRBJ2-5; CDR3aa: CAWIRAGTGEETQYF
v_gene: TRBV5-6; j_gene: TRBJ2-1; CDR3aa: CASSLGFGLAGYNEQFF
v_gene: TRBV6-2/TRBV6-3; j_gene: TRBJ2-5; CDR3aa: CASRRQGYQETQYF
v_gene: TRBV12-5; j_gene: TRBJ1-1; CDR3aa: CASGSTGGDSTEAFF